A single TCR beta chain is shown here with its context. This record comes from a study of human T cells and chemical hapten exposure. Time point reported: healthy volunteer bleed at 2 weeks. Total RNA extraction was carried out from unfractionated whole blood. The germline V gene encodes CDR1 SGHNT and CDR2 YYREEE (reference sequence). The CDR3 sequence is 14 residues long. V gave up 4 bases and J gave up 0 bases, with 9 bases separating them. TCRdb independently ran MiXCR on the RACE reads; one entry per CDR3 protein. The sample records around 130,000 distinct CDR3 sequences, approximately 9.1% being singletons.

The rearrangement uses TRBV5-4 and TRBJ2-3; no reliable D call. This receptor was obtained from a male donor in good health. Some clones in this sample may be carry-over from other donors' samples. The sequencing sample was made of whole blood. CDR3 loop: CASSPSNSTDTQYF. The CDR3 coding sequence is TGTGCCAGCAGCCCGTCTAATAGCACAGATACGCAGTATTTT.